This T cell receptor (beta chain) was profiled in a study of monozygotic twins with inflammatory bowel disease. Broader study findings: No single strong signal or clonotype associated with IBD was supported.

The CDR3 contains 14 residues. Germline CDR1 is LGHDT and CDR2 is YNNKEL (reference sequence). Blood samples measuring roughly 2.3 ml were taken per donor. Regarding this clonotype: The antigen is undetermined.

Using the 5' RACE reads, TCRdb records one entry per CDR3 protein without DNA. The table lists roughly 300,000 distinct CDR3 sequences. This rearrangement joins TRBV3-1 to TRBJ1-1; TCRdb indicates TRBD1, and absent DNA this call remains unverified. The sequence was collected from a human donor with ulcerative colitis or Crohn's disease, or a healthy co-twin of an affected twin (not recorded which). Sequencing was performed on blood. CDR3 sequence reads: CASSQGQGGTEAFF.